The rows below give T cell receptor beta chains drawn from one sample of a study of molecular identifiers for immune sequencing clone quantification. MiXCR, run by TCRdb on the PCR reads, gives a single entry per CDR3 protein. This sample has around 480,000 distinct CDR3 sequences, with about a fifth found just once. Sequencing was carried out using naive CD8+ T cells from blood, with Jurkat cell RNA spiked in. The receptors were sampled from a human donor in good health. Some libraries in this study had Jurkat cell RNA spiked in. Each CDR3 is given with its conserved first and last residue. D genes are given only for firm matches. Clone size, where shown, is once, few, many, or a class for clones that have expanded.

NA	few	TRBV30	TRBJ1-2	CAWFGANFLKRRYYGYTF	TGTGCCTGGTTTGGGGCAAACTTTTTGAAGCGTCGATACTATGGCTACACCTTC
NA	few	TRBV11-1	TRBJ2-7	CASSFEPGTSYEQYF	TGTGCCAGCAGCTTCGAACCCGGTACCTCCTACGAGCAGTACTTC
NA	NA	TRBV6-1	TRBJ1-3	CASSELLTSGNTIYF	TGTGCCAGCAGTGAACTGCTGACCTCTGGAAACACCATATATTTT
NA	NA	TRBV19	TRBJ1-2	CASSIPGGADGYTF	TGTGCCAGTAGTATTCCTGGGGGCGCGGATGGCTACACCTTC
NA	few	TRBV4-1	TRBJ2-5	CASSQGGNQETQYF	TGCGCCAGCAGCCAAGGGGGCAACCAAGAGACCCAGTACTTC
TRBD1	many	TRBV27	TRBJ2-7	CASSDRGSWQYF	TGTGCCAGCAGCGACAGGGGTTCTTGGCAGTACTTC
TRBD2	few	TRBV3-1	TRBJ2-7	CASSQVSGSHEQYF	TGTGCCAGCAGCCAAGTTAGCGGGAGTCACGAGCAGTACTTC
TRBD2	NA	TRBV27	TRBJ2-3	CASSESGGTTDTQYF	TGTGCCAGCAGCGAGAGCGGGGGTACCACAGATACGCAGTATTTT
TRBD1	NA	TRBV7-9	TRBJ2-7	CASSPTGTAMEQYF	TGTGCCAGCAGCCCTACCGGGACAGCGATGGAGCAGTACTTC
NA	NA	TRBV28	TRBJ1-5	CASSAEWQGSNQPQHF	TGTGCCAGCAGCGCCGAGTGGCAGGGTAGCAATCAGCCCCAGCATTTT
NA	many	TRBV28	TRBJ2-7	CASNSRDTRSYEQYF	TGTGCCAGCAACAGCCGGGACACTCGCTCCTACGAGCAGTACTTC
NA	few	TRBV7-9	TRBJ1-6	CASSLTGRSYSSPLHF	TGTGCCAGCAGCTTAACGGGGCGTTCCTATAGTTCACCCCTCCACTTT
NA	once	TRBV2	TRBJ2-1	CASSETSFRGYNEQFF	TGTGCCAGCAGTGAAACTAGCTTCAGGGGGTACAATGAGCAGTTCTTC
NA	many	TRBV20-1	TRBJ2-7	CSARTRQSYEQYF	TGCAGTGCAAGGACAAGACAATCCTACGAGCAGTACTTC
NA	NA	TRBV19	TRBJ1-5	CASSEMGGSNQPQHF	TGTGCCAGTAGTGAGATGGGGGGTAGCAATCAGCCCCAGCATTTT
TRBD1	few	TRBV10-3	TRBJ2-1	CAISESSGTATYNEQFF	TGTGCCATCAGTGAGTCGTCCGGGACAGCAACCTACAATGAGCAGTTCTTC
TRBD2	NA	TRBV28	TRBJ2-1	CASRPLAGAWSEQFF	TGTGCCAGCAGGCCACTAGCGGGAGCATGGAGTGAGCAGTTCTTC
NA	many	TRBV28	TRBJ1-5	CASSYRLGGNQPQHF	TGTGCCAGCAGTTATCGGCTGGGGGGCAATCAGCCCCAGCATTTT
TRBD1	NA	TRBV5-1	TRBJ1-1	CASSFFKGQGTTEALF	TGCGCCAGCAGCTTCTTCAAGGGACAGGGGACCACTGAAGCTCTCTTT
NA	few	TRBV30	TRBJ2-3	CAWSAPIDTQYF	TGTGCCTGGAGTGCCCCTATAGATACGCAGTATTTT
TRBD1	many	TRBV20-1	TRBJ1-1	CSALRTGEAEAFF	TGCAGTGCTCTTCGGACAGGGGAGGCTGAAGCTTTCTTT
NA	few	TRBV3-1	TRBJ2-7	CASSQDLAVGSYEQYF	TGTGCCAGCAGCCAAGATTTGGCGGTGGGCTCCTACGAGCAGTACTTC
TRBD2	few	TRBV7-2	TRBJ2-1	CASSLSGTYNEQFF	TGTGCCAGCAGCCTTAGCGGGACTTACAATGAGCAGTTCTTC
NA	NA	TRBV25-1	TRBJ2-2	CASSKPPGVGGTGELFF	TGTGCCAGCAGTAAACCCCCAGGGGTCGGGGGCACCGGGGAGCTGTTTTTT
NA	many	TRBV7-8	TRBJ1-2	CASSLLGQSVYGYTF	TGTGCCAGCAGCTTATTAGGACAGTCCGTTTATGGCTACACCTTC
NA	many	TRBV9	TRBJ2-5	CASSVGGSAETQYF	TGTGCCAGCAGCGTTGGCGGCTCCGCCGAGACCCAGTACTTC
NA	many	TRBV9	TRBJ2-7	CASSPWPSYEQYF	TGTGCCAGCAGCCCGTGGCCCTCCTACGAGCAGTACTTC
TRBD1	many	TRBV6-5	TRBJ2-1	CASSYSTGGDEQFF	TGTGCCAGCAGTTACTCTACAGGGGGCGATGAGCAGTTCTTC
NA	NA	TRBV29-1	TRBJ1-2	CSVEGQERFYGYTF	TGCAGCGTTGAAGGACAGGAGAGGTTCTATGGCTACACCTTC
TRBD1	many	TRBV12-3/TRBV12-4	TRBJ1-4	CASSRQGGEKLFF	TGTGCCAGCAGCAGACAGGGAGGGGAAAAACTGTTTTTT
NA	few	TRBV4-1	TRBJ2-2	CASSQDWIQGRTRELFF	TGCGCCAGCAGCCAAGATTGGATCCAGGGGAGGACCAGGGAGCTGTTTTTT
NA	few	TRBV7-6	TRBJ2-5	CASSPSGGDILYQETQYF	TGTGCCAGCAGCCCAAGCGGTGGGGACATACTGTACCAAGAGACCCAGTACTTC
NA	few	TRBV20-1	TRBJ1-2	CSAAHPDGTLHGYTF	TGCAGTGCCGCACACCCGGATGGAACCTTGCATGGCTACACCTTC
NA	many	TRBV24-1	TRBJ2-2	CATSDSFQNAGELFF	TGTGCCACCAGTGACTCCTTCCAAAACGCCGGGGAGCTGTTTTTT
NA	few	TRBV4-3	TRBJ2-7	CASSHGLHYEQYF	TGCGCCAGCAGCCATGGACTCCACTACGAGCAGTACTTC
NA	many	TRBV7-9	TRBJ2-7	CASSLGMGVGSYEQYF	TGTGCCAGCAGCCTCGGTATGGGGGTAGGTTCCTACGAGCAGTACTTC
NA	once	TRBV7-9	TRBJ2-2	CTSFRGSGELFF	TGTACCAGCTTCAGGGGATCTGGGGAGCTGTTTTTT
TRBD2	few	TRBV12-3/TRBV12-4	TRBJ2-7	CASSFSPGGYEQYF	TGTGCCAGCAGTTTTTCCCCGGGGGGATACGAGCAGTACTTC
NA	many	TRBV6-5	TRBJ2-7	CASSYGQGMVYEQYF	TGTGCCAGCAGTTACGGGCAGGGGATGGTTTACGAGCAGTACTTC
TRBD2	NA	TRBV5-6	TRBJ2-3	CASSLGLGGGGTDTQYF	TGTGCCAGCAGCTTGGGGTTGGGGGGGGGGGGCACAGATACGCAGTATTTT
TRBD2	many	TRBV5-1	TRBJ2-7	CASSPGLASPYEQYF	TGCGCCAGCAGCCCCGGACTAGCGAGCCCCTACGAGCAGTACTTC
NA	NA	TRBV12-3/TRBV12-4	TRBJ2-6	CASSLSGYGANILTF	TGTGCCAGCAGTTTATCCGGGTACGGGGCCAACATCCTGACTTTC
NA	many	TRBV7-9	TRBJ1-1	CASSLQNWMNTEAFF	TGTGCCAGCAGCTTACAGAATTGGATGAACACTGAAGCTTTCTTT
TRBD2	once	TRBV7-2	TRBJ2-5	CASSLVGAGVGETQYF	TGTGCCAGCAGCTTAGTCGGGGCGGGAGTGGGTGAGACCCAGTACTTC
NA	NA	TRBV20-1	TRBJ2-1	CSARDPPGSYSHEQFF	TGCAGTGCTAGAGATCCCCCCGGGAGCTACTCCCATGAGCAGTTCTTC
NA	few	TRBV27	TRBJ2-5	CASSLLKGGETQYF	TGTGCCAGCAGTTTATTGAAGGGGGGGGAGACCCAGTACTTC
TRBD1	few	TRBV3-1	TRBJ1-1	CASSQDPGQRNTEAFF	TGTGCCAGCAGCCAAGATCCGGGACAGCGGAACACTGAAGCTTTCTTT
TRBD2	NA	TRBV7-2	TRBJ2-2	CASSLFSSGGPTGELFF	TGTGCCAGCAGCTTATTTTCTAGCGGGGGCCCTACCGGGGAGCTGTTTTTT
TRBD1	NA	TRBV6-1	TRBJ1-1	CASRAPGTGRTEAFF	TGTGCCAGCAGAGCACCTGGGACAGGGAGGACTGAAGCTTTCTTT
NA	NA	TRBV27	TRBJ2-3	CASSTQLGADAQYF	TGTGCCAGCAGTACACAACTGGGGGCAGATGCGCAGTATTTT